What follows are 12 T cell receptor beta chains derived from one specimen sequenced in a study of molecular identifiers for immune sequencing clone quantification. Each CDR3 protein is one row after TCRdb ran MiXCR on the PCR reads. Of about 640,000 distinct CDR3 sequences detected, about 20% appear once; the ten largest clones hold roughly 0.85%. The sequenced sample consisted of naive CD8+ T cells from blood, with Jurkat cell RNA spiked in. Stated subset: FACS-sorted CD8+CD4-CCR7+CD45RA+ naive T cells. The source of these receptors is a human donor in good health. Some libraries in this study had Jurkat cell RNA spiked in.

This clonotype was observed a few times. This chain uses TRBV7-3 with TRBJ1-6, with D unclear. Per germline, CDR1 SGHTA and CDR2 FQGTGA. V was pared by 1 base and J by 5 bases, with 6 bases between. The CDR3 length is 14 residues. CDR3 residues: CASSLRQNNSPLHF. The CDR3 bases are TGTGCCAGCAGCTTAAGACAAAATAATTCACCCCTCCACTTT.

The table lists this clonotype with many counts. This sequence joins TRBV5-6 and TRBJ1-3, with D uncertain. The CDR3 is 13 amino acids. V lost 2 bases to trimming and J lost 8 bases, with 11 bases between them. The germline CDR1 and CDR2 sequences are SGHDT and YYEEEE. CDR3 bases: TGTGCCAGCAGCTTCGGTGAAGCGGACACCATATATTTT. Amino acids: CASSFGEADTIYF.

This clonotype was detected once. A read error is possible here, since a much larger clone lies one base away. This sequence joins TRBV4-1 and TRBJ1-3, with D possibly TRBD1 on 5 matching bases. V dropped 4 bases and J dropped 3 bases, with 16 bases sitting between them. This CDR3 has 16 amino acids. Germline V CDR1 and CDR2: MGHRA, YSYEKL. The DNA of the CDR3 is TGCGCCAGCAGCCTAGTTCCAGGGAAATATGGAAACACCATATATTTT. Amino acids: CASSLVPGKYGNTIYF.

With regard to this clonotype: A clone one base away is much larger, so this may be a read error. The V and J genes are TRBV5-1 and TRBJ2-7; the D gene is possibly TRBD1 (6 bases). From germline, CDR1 is SGHRS and CDR2 YFSETQ. The CDR3 consists of 13 residues. Trimming took off 9 bases at V and 7 bases at J, with 20 bases between the two ends. The CDR3 nucleotides read TGCGCCAACAGTTATACAGGGAATGGGGAGCAGTACTTC. Protein product: CANSYTGNGEQYF.

This sequence joins TRBV2 and TRBJ1-5; TRBD1 matches 9 bases. CDR3 length: 17 amino acids. Germline lookup yields CDR1 SNHLY and CDR2 FYNNEI. With V trimmed by 8 bases and J by 7 bases, 18 bases remained unmatched. The CDR3 is CASGGRDRDGVGQPQHF. Here the CDR3 DNA reads TGTGCCAGCGGTGGGCGGGACAGGGATGGGGTGGGCCAGCCCCAGCATTTT.

This clonotype has only a few counts. This clone may be a read error of a much larger clone one base away. The rearrangement uses TRBV7-6 and TRBJ2-2, with D possibly TRBD2 on 5 matching bases. CDR1 is SGHVS and CDR2 is FNYEAQ in the germline V gene. The CDR3 contains 12 residues. This CDR3 reads CASSLQTGELSF. The CDR3 DNA follows: TGTGCCAGCAGCTTACAGACCGGGGAGCTGTCTTTT.

This clonotype was seen at least ten times. The chain joins TRBV4-3 to TRBJ1-3, with TRBD1 matching over 8 bases. The germline V gene has CDR1 LGHNA and CDR2 YSLEER. The CDR3 totals 14 residues. Trimming took 6 bases from V and 3 from J; bases not matched to a gene: 4. DNA of the CDR3: TGCGCCAGCAGTTCGGACAGGGTTGGAAACACCATATATTTT. The encoded protein is CASSSDRVGNTIYF.

This clonotype was found many times. The chain links TRBV10-2 to TRBJ1-5; no reliable D call. CDR3 size: 13 residues. Trimming took 10 bases from V and 3 from J, leaving 13 bases between them. CDR1 and CDR2 (germline): WSHSY, SAAADI. The CDR3 region is CATAEGYNQPQHF. CDR3 in DNA: TGCGCCACCGCTGAGGGCTACAATCAGCCCCAGCATTTT.

This clonotype was seen a handful of times. The V and J genes are TRBV15 and TRBJ2-1, with D perhaps assigned TRBD1 or TRBD2 (5 bases each). Per germline, CDR1 LNHNV and CDR2 YYDKDF (reference sequence). CDR3 length: 15 amino acids. V gave up 0 bases and J gave up 6 bases, with 12 bases separating them. CDR3 loop: CATSRDLGTGNEQFF. The CDR3 DNA follows: TGTGCCACCAGCAGAGATCTAGGGACCGGCAATGAGCAGTTCTTC.

This clonotype came up a few times. The genes are TRBV9 and TRBJ2-5, with TRBD2 matching 13 bases. The CDR3 loop spans 16 amino acids. The junction had 10 bases not matched to a gene; V was cut back by 4 bases and J by 7 bases. Germline-derived CDR1 and CDR2 are SGDLS and YYNGEE. In DNA form, the CDR3 reads TGTGCCAGCAGCCCGAGCCGACTAGCGGGAGGTGGGACCCAGTACTTC. Its translation: CASSPSRLAGGGTQYF.

This clonotype was observed at least ten times. The chain uses TRBV25-1 and TRBJ2-7; D gene ambiguous. CDR1 MGHDK and CDR2 SYGVNS come from the germline V gene. V was trimmed by 2 bases and J by 0 bases, leaving 8 bases between them. The CDR3 loop spans 14 amino acids. The CDR3 coding sequence is TGTGCCAGCAGTGAACCCCGGAGCTCCTACGAGCAGTACTTC. It yields the protein CASSEPRSSYEQYF.

Many counts were recorded for this clonotype. The rearrangement joins TRBV3-1 to TRBJ1-1, with 10 nucleotides matching TRBD1. CDR3 length: 19 amino acids. J gave up 0 bases and V 6 bases, and 16 bases lay outside the gene matches. CDR1 is LGHDT and CDR2 is YNNKEL in the germline V gene (reference sequence). CDR3 DNA sequence: TGTGCCAGCAGACTGACCGCGCCTTTGGGACAGGGGTTGAACACTGAAGCTTTCTTT. It specifies CASRLTAPLGQGLNTEAFF.